This T cell receptor beta chain was recorded in a study of T-cell memory formation after mild COVID-19. As for the study in general: TCR clusters were mostly donor specific. Study-level points and caveats: The study found contracting CD4+ clones mainly in CM and EM and contracting CD8+ clones in EMRA. Pre-infection memory held some responding clones, suggesting pre-existing cross-reactive T cells responded.

CDR3 length equals 16 residues. CDR1 is LGHNA, CDR2 YNFKEQ, per germline. V lost 6 bases to trimming and J lost 0 bases; unmatched junction nucleotides: 6. Only a few counts were recorded for this clonotype. Its antigen is as yet unknown. TCRdb re-called the 5' RACE reads through MiXCR, storing one row per CDR3 protein. The sample yields more than 150,000 distinct CDR3 sequences, roughly 18% seen once. The sample consisted of PBMCs or a T cell subset sorted from them (not recorded which). The genes are TRBV4-2 and TRBJ2-3; 10 positions agree with TRBD2. The receptor was isolated from a man aged 18 to 30 who had mild COVID-19 (a few samples of this study predate the infection). Cell type and time point are not known. The CDR3 DNA reads as TGTGCCAGCAGATTTGGACTAGCGGTTAGCACAGATACGCAGTATTTT. Translated: CASRFGLAVSTDTQYF.